This T cell receptor beta chain is drawn from a study of blood T cell repertoires in COVID-19. Study-wide background: The analysed material was cDNA or gDNA that came from T cells, B-cell-depleted T cells, or PBMCs.

The germline V gene has CDR1 LGHDT and CDR2 YNNKEL (reference sequence). The CDR3 runs to 14 residues. Trimming stripped 1 base from V and 7 bases from J, with 8 bases between. As originally analysed: It was from reference gene primer amplification that nucleated cell counts were estimated. Method: immunoSEQ multiplex PCR; TCRdb's copy keeps in-frame clones and lacks some. Clonal size and the V and J genes are those of that table, whereas D and trimming came from the DNA. The sample gives 340,000 or so clones, around 90% of which show up once; 1% is in the top ten. Specimen: peripheral blood. This sequence was found in a man over 45 with active or convalescent COVID-19. V is TRBV3-1 (or the pseudogene TRBV3-2) and J is TRBJ1-6, with D possibly TRBD1 on 5 matching bases. CDR3 DNA: TGTGCCAGCAGCCAAGTCGGGGGGAATTCACCCCTCCACTTT. The encoded protein is CASSQVGGNSPLHF.